This TCR beta chain comes out of a study of T cells in Graves' hyperthyroidism and ophthalmopathy. Regions amplified from RNA transcripts were the TCR beta CDR3 regions. RT-PCR in the first round (using the HTBI primer set) targeted the TCR CDR3. Each CDR3 protein gets one entry after TCRdb re-called the multiplex PCR reads with MiXCR. The repertoire holds fewer than 450,000 distinct CDR3 sequences, with under 20% as singletons. The germline V gene encodes CDR1 MNHEY and CDR2 SMNVEV (reference sequence). The CDR3 sequence is 17 residues long. Germline trimming cut 2 bases from V and 5 bases from J; bases unmatched to any gene: 11.

The chain carries TRBV27 and TRBJ2-5, with TRBD2 matching over 10 bases. The receptor was isolated from a young man with Graves' ophthalmopathy. The sequencing sample was made of blood. CDR3 sequence reads: CASSLRAGGPMEETQYF. The CDR3 bases are TGTGCCAGCAGTTTAAGAGCGGGGGGGCCCATGGAGGAGACCCAGTACTTC.